This T cell receptor (beta chain) was captured in a study of T cells in Graves' hyperthyroidism and ophthalmopathy. Only a few counts were recorded for this clonotype. Its antigen is undetermined. Hyperthyroidism in the patients, aged 18 to 65, was newly diagnosed and under 2 months in duration. Exclusions: uncontrolled infection, other autoimmune disease, pregnancy, lactation. PBMCs came from over 8.5 ml fresh peripheral blood. Study results and limitations: A 13 V-J model separated ophthalmopathy from stable hyperthyroidism.

Amplified TCR beta CDR3 regions derived from RNA transcripts. The HTBI primer set served for first-round RT-PCR of the TCR CDR3. TCRdb reanalysed the multiplex PCR reads using MiXCR and keeps one entry per CDR3 protein. The repertoire consists of under 350,000 distinct CDR3 sequences, with roughly 20% occurring once and the leading ten covering around 47%. Input material: blood. The origin of this receptor is a woman between 45 and 60 years old with Graves' hyperthyroidism.

CDR3 in amino acids: CASSLNFNPNSPLHF. In DNA, the CDR3 is TGTGCCAGCAGTCTTAATTTTAACCCAAATTCACCCCTCCACTTT. The genes are TRBV27 and TRBJ1-6; D is unresolved. The CDR3 covers 15 residues. Between the trimmed V and J ends, which lost 5 bases and 7 bases, there was a span of 15 bases. Germline CDR1 reads MNHEY; CDR2 reads SMNVEV (reference sequence).